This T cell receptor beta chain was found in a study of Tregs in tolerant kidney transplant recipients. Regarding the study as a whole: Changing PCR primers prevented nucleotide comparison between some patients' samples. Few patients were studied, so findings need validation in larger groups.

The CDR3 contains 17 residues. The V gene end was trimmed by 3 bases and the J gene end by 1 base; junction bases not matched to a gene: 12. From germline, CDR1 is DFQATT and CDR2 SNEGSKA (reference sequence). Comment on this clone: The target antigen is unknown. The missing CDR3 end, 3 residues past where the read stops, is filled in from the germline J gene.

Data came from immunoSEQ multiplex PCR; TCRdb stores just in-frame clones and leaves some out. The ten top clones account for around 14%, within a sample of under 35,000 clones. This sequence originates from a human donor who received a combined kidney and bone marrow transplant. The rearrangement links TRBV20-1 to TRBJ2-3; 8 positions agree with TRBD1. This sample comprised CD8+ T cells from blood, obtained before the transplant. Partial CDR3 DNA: TGCAGTGCTAGGGGGTTGACCGGGACAGGTCGCACAGATACG. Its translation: CSARGLTGTGRTDT. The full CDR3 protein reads CSARGLTGTGRTDTQYF.